Sequencing of this TCR beta chain was carried out in a study of blood T cell repertoires in COVID-19. As for the study in general: T cells, B-cell-depleted T cells, or PBMCs supplied cDNA or gDNA.

Those who participated ranged in age from about 18 to 89 years and resided in 20 to 25 US areas. Cohort 3 recovery required two negative PCRs, clearance, or symptom resolution. Here immunoSEQ multiplex PCR was the method, and the copy in TCRdb shows in-frame clones only, minus some. The data hold a few hundred thousand clones, with around 84% observed a single time. Germline V gives CDR1 MNHEY, CDR2 SVGAGI. The CDR3 has 13 amino acids. V shed 6 bases and J 1 base; nucleotides not matched to a gene: 0. Material for sequencing was PBMCs or T cells enriched from blood (not recorded which). V is TRBV6-5 and J is TRBJ1-2; the match to TRBD1 covers 9 bases. This TCR came from a woman younger than 35 who had recovered from COVID-19. For the CDR3, the DNA is TGTGCCAGCAGGGACAGGGGTAACTATGGCTACACCTTC. Protein: CASRDRGNYGYTF.